This TCR beta chain was profiled in a study of early T cells in non-severe SARS-CoV-2 infection. For the study at large: The authors sequenced bulk RNA from unsorted whole blood, leaving chains unpaired. General observations from the study: Reliance on VDJdb matching favored anti-spike CD8 responses; private and CD4 specificities were missed.

With regard to this clonotype: The target antigen is unknown.

Researchers attached unique molecular identifiers to individual cDNA molecules. TCRdb re-called the 5' RACE reads through MiXCR, storing one row per CDR3 protein. The table lists 77,000 or so distinct CDR3 sequences, more than 14% of them singletons. The CDR3 has 13 amino acids. The trim removed 3 bases at V and 8 bases at J, leaving 3 bases unmatched. Germline CDR1 is MDHEN and CDR2 is SYDVKM. Sequenced here: whole blood, sampled at baseline. This sequence originates from an adult who was a healthcare worker with PCR-confirmed SARS-CoV-2 infection or an uninfected control (not recorded which). The chain carries TRBV28 and TRBJ1-2; 10 bases map to TRBD1. CDR3 region: CASSLPGQGGYTF. CDR3 DNA: TGTGCCAGCAGTTTGCCGGGACAGGGGGGCTACACCTTC.